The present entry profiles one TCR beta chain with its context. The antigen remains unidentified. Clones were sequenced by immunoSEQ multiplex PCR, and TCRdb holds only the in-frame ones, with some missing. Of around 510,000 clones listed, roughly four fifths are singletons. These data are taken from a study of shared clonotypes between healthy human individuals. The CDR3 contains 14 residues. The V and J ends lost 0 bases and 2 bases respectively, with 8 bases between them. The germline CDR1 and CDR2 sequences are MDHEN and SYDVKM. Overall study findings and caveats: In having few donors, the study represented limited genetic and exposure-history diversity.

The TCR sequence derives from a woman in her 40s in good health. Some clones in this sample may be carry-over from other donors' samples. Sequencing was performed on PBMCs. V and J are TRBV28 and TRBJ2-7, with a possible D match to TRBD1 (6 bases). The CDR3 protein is CASSLWQGTYEQYF. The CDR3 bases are TGTGCCAGCAGTTTATGGCAGGGGACCTACGAGCAGTACTTC.